The next 20 T cell receptor beta chains were all read from a single sample in a study of early T cells in non-severe SARS-CoV-2 infection. One entry per CDR3 protein, called by TCRdb with MiXCR from the 5' RACE reads. The sample contains 60,000 to 65,000 distinct CDR3 sequences, approximately 12% of which appear only once. Sequences were obtained from whole blood. These receptors all come from an adult who was a healthcare worker with PCR-confirmed SARS-CoV-2 infection or an uninfected control (not recorded which).

This clonotype was seen a handful of times. This chain connects TRBV10-3 to TRBJ2-3, with D possibly TRBD2 on 5 matching bases. CDR3 length equals 13 residues. Germline-derived CDR1 and CDR2 are ENHRY and SYGVKD. Trimming removed 10 bases at V and 2 bases at J, with 13 bases between. CDR3 sequence: CATTSRDTDTQYF. The CDR3 region has the DNA TGTGCCACCACTAGTCGGGACACAGATACGCAGTATTTT.

The sample holds a few counts of this clonotype. J is TRBJ2-7 and V is TRBV29-1; D may be TRBD1 (6 bases). CDR3 length: 12 amino acids. V lost 6 bases to trimming and J lost 9 bases, with 18 bases between them. From germline, CDR1 is SQVTM and CDR2 ANQGSEA. Here the CDR3 DNA reads TGCAGCGTCGGAACAGGGACCCGTGGGCAGTACTTC. It codes for CSVGTGTRGQYF.

In its sample, this clonotype was seen a few times. The chain is built from TRBV7-9 and TRBJ1-2; 7 nucleotides align to TRBD1. The CDR3 runs 12 residues. Germline CDR1 SEHNR, CDR2 FQNEAQ (reference sequence). V was pared by 1 base and J by 13 bases, with 6 bases of the junction left unmatched. DNA of the CDR3: TGTGCCAGCAGCTTAGACGGGACAGCCTTCACCTTC. Translation gives CASSLDGTAFTF.

The V gene is TRBV9, the J gene TRBJ2-7; no clear D. CDR3 size: 14 residues. Germline CDR1 and CDR2: SGDLS and YYNGEE. The V and J ends lost 0 bases and 6 bases respectively, with 13 bases between them. DNA for the CDR3: TGTGCCAGCAGCGTAGAAAGTTGGCCGGCCGAGCAGTACTTC. Translating gives CASSVESWPAEQYF.

This clonotype appeared a few times. This rearrangement joins TRBV7-8 to TRBJ2-4; D perhaps matches TRBD1 (5 bases). Germline loops: CDR1 SGHVS, CDR2 FQNEAQ. Trimming shortened V by 5 bases and J by 3 bases, and 23 bases separated the two germline ends. The CDR3 is made up of 18 amino acids. The CDR3 loop is CASSARFTGARDKNIQYF. Written as DNA, the CDR3 is TGTGCCAGCAGCGCAAGATTTACAGGAGCCCGAGACAAAAACATTCAGTACTTC.

This clonotype is a singleton in its sample. J is TRBJ2-1 and V is TRBV11-2, with D perhaps TRBD1 (6 bases). Germline lookup yields CDR1 SGHAT and CDR2 FQNNGV. This CDR3 is built from 14 residues. Trimming left V 8 bases short and J 1 base short, with 12 bases between. CDR3 residues: CASDTGNSYNEQFF. The CDR3 coding sequence is TGTGCCAGCGACACAGGGAATTCCTACAATGAGCAGTTCTTC.

This clonotype was seen only a few times. The J gene is TRBJ2-2, the V gene TRBV6-6; no clear D. The germline V gene has CDR1 MNHNY and CDR2 SVGAGI (reference sequence). This CDR3 contains 14 residues. The V end was cut by 7 bases, the J end by 4 bases, with 13 bases between. The DNA of the CDR3 is TGTGCCAGCACGGGCACTTCGAGCACCGGGGAGCTGTTTTTT. Encoded protein: CASTGTSSTGELFF.

This clonotype was counted at least ten times. V gene TRBV5-1 combines with J gene TRBJ2-1; 9 bases line up with TRBD2. This CDR3 has 16 residues. V lost 2 bases, J lost 2 bases, and 5 bases stayed unmatched. Germline values: CDR1 SGHRS, CDR2 YFSETQ. CDR3 bases: TGCGCCAGCAGCTTCTCTAGCGGGGTAACCTACAATGAGCAGTTCTTC. This codes for CASSFSSGVTYNEQFF.

The chain links TRBV20-1 to TRBJ1-5; 12 nucleotides match TRBD1. CDR1 and CDR2 (germline): DFQATT, SNEGSKA (reference sequence). The V gene end was trimmed by 1 base and the J gene end by 4 bases; junction bases not matched to a gene: 11. The CDR3 loop spans 18 amino acids. The CDR3 loop reads CSARVHGTGGQGNQPQHF. The CDR3 nucleotides are TGCAGTGCTAGAGTTCATGGGACAGGGGGCCAGGGGAATCAGCCCCAGCATTTT.

This clonotype was counted at least ten times. The chain recombines TRBV10-1 with TRBJ2-3, with D perhaps TRBD1 (5 bases). The CDR3 has 14 amino acids. V was shortened by 2 bases and J by 5 bases, with 11 bases between the two germline ends. Germline lookup yields CDR1 WNHNN and CDR2 SYGVQD (reference sequence). The CDR3: CASSERRDGDTQYF. Here the CDR3 DNA reads TGCGCCAGCAGTGAGCGCAGGGATGGAGATACGCAGTATTTT.

The table lists this clonotype with a few counts. The chain combines TRBV20-1 with TRBJ2-5, with unresolved D. The length of the CDR3 is 14 residues. CDR1 and CDR2 (germline): DFQATT, SNEGSKA (reference sequence). V gave up 0 bases and J gave up 6 bases, with 14 bases separating them. Here the CDR3 reads CSARDLSRRQTQYF. The CDR3 coding sequence is TGCAGTGCTAGAGATCTTTCGAGACGACAGACCCAGTACTTC.

The chain combines TRBV2 with TRBJ2-3; weak D call: TRBD2 (5 bases). Germline V gene data show CDR1 as SNHLY and CDR2 as FYNNEI. CDR3 length: 13 residues. V dropped 6 bases and J dropped 5 bases, with 12 bases sitting between them. Here the CDR3 DNA reads TGTGCCAGCAGACTAGAACGCGTAGATACGCAGTATTTT. This sequence encodes CASRLERVDTQYF.

Many counts were recorded for this clonotype. This chain links TRBV7-6 with TRBJ2-1; D is uncertain. The length of the CDR3 is 13 residues. Germline values: CDR1 SGHVS, CDR2 FNYEAQ. Trimming removed 4 bases at V and 3 bases at J, with 7 bases between. CDR3 DNA sequence: TGTGCCAGCAGCTCCCTAAACTACAATGAGCAGTTCTTC. Translation: CASSSLNYNEQFF.

This clonotype was picked up many times. This CDR3 reads CASSPDPQETQYF. The CDR3 DNA reads TGTGCCAGCAGCCCGGACCCCCAAGAGACCCAGTACTTC. The genes are TRBV5-4 and TRBJ2-5; D remains ambiguous. V lost 4 bases, J lost 1 base, and 8 bases lay in between. Germline CDR1 SGHNT, CDR2 YYREEE (reference sequence). The CDR3 runs to 13 residues.

At least ten counts were recorded for this clonotype. The chain has TRBV20-1 and TRBJ2-1; 7 bases are shared with TRBD2. V lost 5 bases to trimming and J lost 3 bases; unmatched junction nucleotides: 4. Per germline, CDR1 DFQATT and CDR2 SNEGSKA (reference sequence). This CDR3 region has 13 residues. The CDR3 nucleotides read TGCAGTGCTGGGAGGGACTTCTACAATGAGCAGTTCTTC. Translation gives CSAGRDFYNEQFF.

This clonotype was seen a few times. V is TRBV28 and J is TRBJ1-5, with D possibly being TRBD1 (5 bases). Germline lookup yields CDR1 MDHEN and CDR2 SYDVKM. Trimming removed 5 bases at V and 5 bases at J, with 10 bases between. The length of the CDR3 is 13 residues. The CDR3 is CASSIDSYQPQHF. The CDR3 nucleotides are TGTGCCAGCAGTATAGACAGTTATCAGCCCCAGCATTTT.

This clonotype was recorded a few times. In nucleotides, the CDR3 is TGCAGTGCAAGTAGACAGGTTGGCGGCTATGGCTACACCTTC. Translation gives CSASRQVGGYGYTF. The V and J genes are TRBV20-1 and TRBJ1-2; perhaps TRBD1 as D (6 bases). V shed 6 bases and J shed 4 bases, with 18 bases lying between them. CDR3 length: 14 amino acids. Germline V CDR1 and CDR2: DFQATT, SNEGSKA (reference sequence).

The rearrangement links TRBV11-3 to TRBJ2-2, with D possibly matching TRBD2 (5 bases). Germline V gives CDR1 SGHNT, CDR2 YENEEA. The CDR3 is 13 amino acids. With 5 bases removed from V and 9 bases from J, the gap between germline ends came to 13 bases. This chain's CDR3 is CASSPEGPRELFF. CDR3 sequence (DNA): TGTGCCAGCAGCCCCGAGGGTCCCCGGGAGCTGTTTTTT.

The chain carries TRBV7-8 and TRBJ2-1, with D unclear. The CDR3 is made up of 15 amino acids. Germline V lookup: CDR1 SGHVS, CDR2 FQNEAQ. V was shortened by 5 bases and J by 0 bases, with 11 bases between the two germline ends. CDR3 nucleotides: TGTGCCAGCAGCCCAAGCGTCAACTCCTACAATGAGCAGTTCTTC. Amino acid sequence: CASSPSVNSYNEQFF.

Of note for this clonotype: This may arise from a read error, as a much more abundant clone is one base away. V usage is TRBV6-2 or TRBV6-3 and J usage is TRBJ2-3; a weak D match, TRBD1 (5 bases). Trimming removed 0 bases from V and 2 bases from J, with 12 bases in between. The V gene's germline CDR1 is MNHEY and CDR2 SVGEGT. CDR3 length: 16 residues. The chain's CDR3 is CASSYSRTTVTDTQYF. The CDR3, as DNA: TGTGCCAGCAGTTACTCGAGGACGACAGTCACAGATACGCAGTATTTT.